The 18 T cell receptor beta chains in this list originate from one sample, sequenced in a study of blood T cell repertoires in COVID-19. Method: immunoSEQ multiplex PCR; TCRdb's copy keeps in-frame clones and lacks some. The sample has roughly 200,000 clones; about 88% are singletons. Sequenced material: peripheral blood. These TCRs come from a woman in her twenties or thirties with active or convalescent COVID-19.

The table lists this clone with a count of one. The rearrangement links TRBV21-1 to TRBJ2-1; the table calls TRBD2, which could not be checked here. TRBV21-1 is shown as a pseudogene. This CDR3 comprises 14 residues. In nucleotides, the CDR3 is TGTGCCAGCAGCCTAGCGGGAGGGCCCTGTGAGCAGTTCTTC. Protein sequence: CASSLAGGPCEQFF.

The rearrangement links TRBV19 to TRBJ2-1; D is ambiguous. This CDR3 has 15 amino acids. Germline V gene lookup returns CDR1 LNHDA and CDR2 SQIVND (reference sequence). The V end was cut by 1 base, the J end by 0 bases, with 7 bases between. DNA for the CDR3: TGTGCCAGTAGTATAGCGCGGAACTCCTACAATGAGCAGTTCTTC. Its translation: CASSIARNSYNEQFF.

The rearrangement uses TRBV29-1 and TRBJ2-2; tentatively, D is TRBD1 (6 bases). The CDR3 has 16 residues. Per the germline V gene, CDR1 is SQVTM and CDR2 is ANQGSEA. V lost 2 bases and J lost 1, with 14 bases in between. CDR3 DNA sequence: TGCAGCGTTGAAACAGGGCAGGGGAGGAACACCGGGGAGCTGTTTTTT. Translated: CSVETGQGRNTGELFF.

The V and J genes are TRBV3-1 (or the pseudogene TRBV3-2) and TRBJ2-1; 14 positions match TRBD2. V dropped 1 base and J dropped 5; count of bases not matched to a gene: 4. This CDR3 contains 17 residues. The germline V gene has CDR1 LGHDT and CDR2 YNNKEL (reference sequence). CDR3 amino acids: CASSQGTSGRRNNEQFF. CDR3 sequence (DNA): TGTGCCAGCAGCCAAGGGACTAGCGGGAGGAGAAACAATGAGCAGTTCTTC.

V is TRBV10-3 and J is TRBJ2-1, with 11 bases aligning to TRBD2. V trimming: 3 bases; J trimming: 2 bases; junction bases outside the gene matches: 0. Germline V CDR1 and CDR2: ENHRY, SYGVKD. The CDR3 is made up of 15 amino acids. The CDR3: CAISDSGRAYNEQFF. The CDR3 nucleotides are TGTGCCATCAGTGATAGCGGGAGGGCCTACAATGAGCAGTTCTTC.

The gene calls are TRBV7-2 and TRBJ2-7; 7 bases are a match to TRBD1. The CDR3 extends over 15 amino acids. The J segment lost 3 bases and the V segment lost 2 bases, leaving 7 bases of the junction unmatched. Per germline, CDR1 SGHTA and CDR2 FQGNSA. In DNA, the CDR3 is TGTGCCAGCAGCTTAAGGGGACAGATGGTCTACGAGCAGTACTTC. This translates into CASSLRGQMVYEQYF.

The V and J genes are TRBV6-5 and TRBJ2-1; a weak D match, TRBD2 (6 bases). V was cut by 6 bases and J by 7 bases, with 19 bases left in between. Germline loops: CDR1 MNHEY, CDR2 SVGAGI. The CDR3 extends over 15 amino acids. The CDR3 coding sequence is TGTGCCAGCAGAACCGAGGAGGGGAGTGGGAATGAGCAGTTCTTC. Protein product: CASRTEEGSGNEQFF.

V gene TRBV30 combines with J gene TRBJ1-5; D ambiguous. CDR1 is GTSNPN and CDR2 is SVGIG in the germline V gene (reference sequence). V was cut by 3 bases and J by 4 bases, with 13 bases left in between. The CDR3 length is 14 residues. The CDR3 region is CAWSVLAPNQPQHF. The CDR3 DNA reads as TGTGCCTGGAGCGTTTTAGCCCCAAATCAGCCCCAGCATTTT.

The V and J genes are TRBV27 and TRBJ1-2, with D perhaps matching TRBD1 (5 bases). From germline, CDR1 is MNHEY and CDR2 SMNVEV (reference sequence). The CDR3 runs to 14 residues. Deletions cut 4 bases from V and 4 bases from J, with 13 bases between. CDR3 DNA sequence: TGTGCCAGCAGTTATATGACAGTCGGCTATGGCTACACCTTC. It codes for CASSYMTVGYGYTF.

The chain joins TRBV29-1 to TRBJ2-5; D may be TRBD1 (5 bases). The V gene's germline CDR1 is SQVTM and CDR2 ANQGSEA. This CDR3 comprises 13 residues. Trimming cost V 7 bases and J 2 bases, with 14 bases left between them. The CDR3: CSARQGIQETQYF. The DNA for the CDR3 is TGCAGCGCTCGTCAGGGAATTCAAGAGACCCAGTACTTC. Looking up the rest from reference TRBV29-1 and TRBJ2-5 gives the full variable domain: SAVISQKPSRDICQRGTSLTIQCQVDSQVTMMFWYRQQPGQSLTLIATANQGSEATYESGFVIDKFPISRPNLTFSTLTVSNMSPEDSSIYLCSARQGIQETQYFGPGTRLLVL.

This chain links TRBV30 with TRBJ1-4; a possible D gene is TRBD1 (6 bases). Between the trimmed V and J ends, which lost 7 bases and 4 bases, there was a span of 16 bases. The CDR3 spans 14 residues. CDR1 and CDR2 (germline): GTSNPN, SVGIG (reference sequence). Here the CDR3 DNA reads TGTGCCTCCTCTACAGGGAATATTAATGAAAAACTGTTTTTT. It codes for CASSTGNINEKLFF.

The rearrangement joins TRBV27 to TRBJ2-1, with D tentatively TRBD1 (5 bases). V was clipped by 3 bases and J by 3 bases, with 6 bases between them. The CDR3 is 13 amino acids. The germline gives CDR1 MNHEY, CDR2 SMNVEV (reference sequence). Written as DNA, the CDR3 is TGTGCCAGCAGTTTCAGGGTCTACAATGAGCAGTTCTTC. Protein: CASSFRVYNEQFF.

The chain uses TRBV7-2 and TRBJ2-5; the match to TRBD2 covers 12 bases. Germline CDR1 reads SGHTA; CDR2 reads FQGNSA. The CDR3 runs 15 residues. Unmatched junction bases numbered 6, after V lost 5 bases and J lost 5 bases. CDR3 residues: CASSRTSGAGETQYF. In DNA, the CDR3 is TGTGCCAGCAGCCGGACTAGCGGGGCGGGGGAGACCCAGTACTTC.

The rearrangement links TRBV29-1 to TRBJ2-5; TRBD2 agrees at 11 bases. The CDR3 sequence is 13 residues long. J gave up 5 bases and V 4 bases, and 3 bases lay outside the gene matches. Germline lookup yields CDR1 SQVTM and CDR2 ANQGSEA. The CDR3 bases are TGCAGCGTTGTAGCGGGAGGGCGCGAGACCCAGTACTTC. Its translation is CSVVAGGRETQYF.

The rearrangement links TRBV2 to TRBJ2-7; possible D gene TRBD2, 5 bases. Trimming cost V 8 bases and J 3 bases, with 20 bases left between them. Germline V gene data show CDR1 as SNHLY and CDR2 as FYNNEI. This CDR3 comprises 15 residues. CDR3 protein: CASGGNPTAVYEQYF. The CDR3 DNA is TGTGCCAGCGGAGGTAACCCAACCGCTGTCTACGAGCAGTACTTC.

This clone showed up just once. This chain joins TRBV6-1 and TRBJ2-7, with 7 bases that match TRBD1. The V and J ends lost 6 bases and 3 bases, in that order; junction bases with no gene match: 5. The CDR3 length is 13 residues. Germline V CDR1 and CDR2: MNHNS, SASEGT. CDR3 coding DNA: TGTGCCAGCAGGGGGACAGAAAACTACGAGCAGTACTTC. Amino acids: CASRGTENYEQYF.

The CDR3 nucleotides read TGTGCCAGCAGCCACCTGGAGTGGGAGACCCAGTACTTC. Translating it yields CASSHLEWETQYF. The rearrangement uses TRBV3-1 (or the pseudogene TRBV3-2) and TRBJ2-5, with no clear D. V gave up 3 bases and J gave up 5 bases, with 10 bases separating them. The CDR3 runs 13 residues. Germline-derived CDR1 and CDR2 are LGHDT and YNNKEL (reference sequence).

The rearrangement joins TRBV5-1 to TRBJ2-5; D possibly corresponds to TRBD2 (5 bases). This CDR3 region has 12 residues. Trimming removed 4 bases at V and 5 bases at J, with 9 bases between. Germline V lookup: CDR1 SGHRS, CDR2 YFSETQ. The CDR3 DNA reads as TGCGCCAGCAGCCGGGGTTGGGAGACCCAGTACTTC. Protein product: CASSRGWETQYF.